This T cell receptor (beta chain) emerged from a study of blood T cells in healthy people across ages. Germline V gene sequence: CDR1 LGHDT, CDR2 YNNKEL (reference sequence). V gave up 6 bases and J gave up 0 bases, with 11 bases separating them. CDR3 length: 14 amino acids. Per-sample yields of isolated PBMCs were at least 6 million. PCR was performed a second time for 7 to 11 cycles using a sample-barcoded 5' primer and a J-beta primer mix. TCRdb itself ran the 5' RACE reads through MiXCR, one entry per CDR3 protein. The sample lists roughly 640,000 distinct CDR3 sequences; about 30% were seen once. This clonotype occurred a few times.

The source material was blood. The rearrangement joins TRBV3-1 to TRBJ1-1; D possibly corresponds to TRBD1 (6 bases). The sequence came from a woman of 80 years or more in good health. CDR3 in DNA: TGTGCCAGCAGACAGGGTCCCATGAACACTGAAGCTTTCTTT. It codes for CASRQGPMNTEAFF.